Listed below are T cell receptor beta chains from one sample, sequenced in a study of blood T cells in healthy people across ages. TCRdb redid the calling of the 5' RACE reads with MiXCR, one entry per CDR3 protein. Counted here are around 800,000 distinct CDR3 sequences, approximately 65% occurring once; the ten biggest clones make up 25% to 35%. Sequenced material: blood. All receptors come from a man aged 30-40 years in good health. CDR3s include the opening cysteine and the closing phenylalanine or tryptophan. Each record gives: clone size, D gene, CDR3 length, J gene, V gene, CDR3 protein, CDR3 DNA. A D gene is named only where the DNA matches it firmly. Not every row has a clone size; where given, it reads once, few, many or a size class.

abundance: .; d_gene: TRBD1; len: 16; j_gene: TRBJ2-7; v_gene: TRBV14; CDR3aa: CASSQDIGTGAREQYF; CDR3nt: TGTGCCAGCAGCCAAGATATAGGGACAGGGGCGAGAGAGCAGTACTTC
abundance: few; d_gene: .; len: 13; j_gene: TRBJ2-5; v_gene: TRBV10-3; CDR3aa: CAISGSRDETQYF; CDR3nt: TGTGCCATCAGTGGGTCGCGGGACGAGACCCAGTACTTC
abundance: .; d_gene: .; len: 12; j_gene: TRBJ1-2; v_gene: TRBV30; CDR3aa: CAHVGADYGYTF; CDR3nt: TGTGCCCATGTAGGGGCAGACTATGGCTACACCTTC
abundance: once; d_gene: TRBD1; len: 14; j_gene: TRBJ2-1; v_gene: TRBV27; CDR3aa: CASSLDRGTRPQFF; CDR3nt: TGTGCCAGCAGTCTCGACAGGGGTACCCGCCCCCAGTTCTTC
abundance: few; d_gene: .; len: 14; j_gene: TRBJ1-4; v_gene: TRBV5-1; CDR3aa: CASSPSGREEKLFF; CDR3nt: TGCGCCAGCAGCCCCTCAGGGCGAGAGGAAAAACTGTTTTTT
abundance: .; d_gene: .; len: 16; j_gene: TRBJ2-7; v_gene: TRBV6-2/TRBV6-3; CDR3aa: CASSYSSLGSAYEQYF; CDR3nt: TGTGCCAGCAGTTACTCGAGTTTAGGGAGCGCCTACGAGCAGTACTTC
abundance: .; d_gene: .; len: 12; j_gene: TRBJ1-1; v_gene: TRBV28; CDR3aa: CASTPRGTEAFF; CDR3nt: TGTGCCAGCACCCCCCGGGGGACTGAAGCTTTCTTT
abundance: .; d_gene: .; len: 17; j_gene: TRBJ2-1; v_gene: TRBV20-1; CDR3aa: CSARGPSSGGAFGEQFF; CDR3nt: TGCAGTGCTAGGGGGCCGAGCTCAGGGGGGGCCTTCGGTGAGCAGTTCTTC
abundance: .; d_gene: .; len: 14; j_gene: TRBJ1-5; v_gene: TRBV15; CDR3aa: CATSRDLNGQPQHF; CDR3nt: TGTGCCACCAGCAGAGATCTGAATGGGCAGCCCCAGCATTTT
abundance: .; d_gene: .; len: 14; j_gene: TRBJ2-3; v_gene: TRBV3-1; CDR3aa: CASSQDVAVQGQYF; CDR3nt: TGTGCCAGCAGCCAAGATGTAGCCGTCCAGGGGCAGTATTTT
abundance: .; d_gene: .; len: 14; j_gene: TRBJ1-1; v_gene: TRBV12-3/TRBV12-4; CDR3aa: CASRNRVENTEAFF; CDR3nt: TGTGCCAGCAGGAACAGGGTCGAGAACACTGAAGCTTTCTTT
abundance: .; d_gene: .; len: 14; j_gene: TRBJ2-5; v_gene: TRBV6-2/TRBV6-3; CDR3aa: CASSDGGLQETQYF; CDR3nt: TGTGCCAGCAGTGACGGGGGGCTCCAAGAGACCCAGTACTTC
abundance: .; d_gene: TRBD2; len: 18; j_gene: TRBJ2-3; v_gene: TRBV9; CDR3aa: CASSVAPTSGGSTDTQYF; CDR3nt: TGTGCCAGCAGCGTAGCCCCGACTAGCGGGGGAAGCACAGATACTCAGTATTTT
abundance: few; d_gene: .; len: 15; j_gene: TRBJ2-3; v_gene: TRBV3-1; CDR3aa: CASSLPQRRTDTQYF; CDR3nt: TGTGCCAGCAGCCTACCCCAGCGGCGCACAGATACGCAGTATTTT
abundance: few; d_gene: .; len: 13; j_gene: TRBJ2-1; v_gene: TRBV6-2/TRBV6-3; CDR3aa: CASSYSTKNEQFF; CDR3nt: TGTGCCAGCAGTTACTCCACGAAGAATGAGCAGTTCTTC
abundance: .; d_gene: .; len: 13; j_gene: TRBJ1-1; v_gene: TRBV7-8; CDR3aa: CASSLAAGLEAFF; CDR3nt: TGTGCCAGCAGCTTGGCCGCCGGGCTTGAAGCTTTCTTT
abundance: .; d_gene: .; len: 16; j_gene: TRBJ1-5; v_gene: TRBV6-6; CDR3aa: CASSLPLGGRDQPQHF; CDR3nt: TGTGCCAGCAGCCTACCTTTGGGGGGTCGCGATCAGCCCCAGCATTTT
abundance: few; d_gene: .; len: 14; j_gene: TRBJ2-3; v_gene: TRBV7-9; CDR3aa: CASSSGRSTDTQYF; CDR3nt: TGTGCCAGCAGCTCAGGGAGGAGCACAGATACGCAGTATTTT
abundance: .; d_gene: .; len: 13; j_gene: TRBJ2-5; v_gene: TRBV12-3/TRBV12-4; CDR3aa: CASTNQGSETQYF; CDR3nt: TGTGCCAGCACCAATCAGGGGTCGGAGACCCAGTACTTC
abundance: .; d_gene: .; len: 16; j_gene: TRBJ2-6; v_gene: TRBV6-5; CDR3aa: CASSHHISSGANVLTF; CDR3nt: TGTGCCAGCAGCCATCACATCAGCTCTGGGGCCAACGTCCTGACTTTC
abundance: .; d_gene: .; len: 15; j_gene: TRBJ2-1; v_gene: TRBV24-1; CDR3aa: CATSPKVSSYNEQFF; CDR3nt: TGTGCCACCAGCCCCAAGGTAAGCTCCTACAATGAGCAGTTCTTC
abundance: .; d_gene: TRBD1; len: 13; j_gene: TRBJ2-7; v_gene: TRBV28; CDR3aa: CASSGDRGHGQYF; CDR3nt: TGTGCCAGCAGTGGGGACAGGGGGCATGGGCAGTACTTC
abundance: .; d_gene: .; len: 16; j_gene: TRBJ2-1; v_gene: TRBV6-2/TRBV6-3; CDR3aa: CASSYYSARNSNEQFF; CDR3nt: TGTGCCAGCAGTTACTACTCGGCCAGAAACTCCAATGAGCAGTTCTTC
abundance: few; d_gene: TRBD1; len: 14; j_gene: TRBJ2-5; v_gene: TRBV7-6; CDR3aa: CASRRDRGWETQYF; CDR3nt: TGTGCCAGCAGACGGGACAGGGGCTGGGAGACCCAGTACTTC
abundance: .; d_gene: TRBD2; len: 15; j_gene: TRBJ2-4; v_gene: TRBV7-9; CDR3aa: CASSPLLAGENIQYF; CDR3nt: TGTGCCAGCAGCCCCCTTCTAGCGGGGGAAAACATTCAGTACTTC
abundance: .; d_gene: TRBD1; len: 13; j_gene: TRBJ2-7; v_gene: TRBV30; CDR3aa: CAWSDWTGAEQYF; CDR3nt: TGTGCCTGGAGTGATTGGACAGGGGCCGAGCAGTACTTC
abundance: few; d_gene: .; len: 10; j_gene: TRBJ2-5; v_gene: TRBV2; CDR3aa: CATSRETQYF; CDR3nt: TGTGCCACCTCTCGAGAGACCCAGTACTTC
abundance: .; d_gene: TRBD2; len: 15; j_gene: TRBJ2-1; v_gene: TRBV27; CDR3aa: CASRGLAGNQETQFF; CDR3nt: TGTGCCAGCAGGGGACTAGCGGGGAACCAAGAGACCCAGTTCTTC
abundance: .; d_gene: .; len: 13; j_gene: TRBJ1-2; v_gene: TRBV9; CDR3aa: CASSVSLDDGYTF; CDR3nt: TGTGCCAGCAGCGTAAGTCTAGATGATGGCTACACCTTC
abundance: few; d_gene: .; len: 15; j_gene: TRBJ2-7; v_gene: TRBV29-1; CDR3aa: CSVKPLLGDSYEQYF; CDR3nt: TGCAGCGTCAAACCCCTGTTGGGGGACTCCTACGAGCAGTACTTC
abundance: once; d_gene: .; len: 15; j_gene: TRBJ2-5; v_gene: TRBV7-9; CDR3aa: CASSFFPDRQETQYF; CDR3nt: TGTGCCAGCAGCTTTTTTCCCGACCGCCAAGAGACCCAGTACTTC
abundance: .; d_gene: TRBD2; len: 13; j_gene: TRBJ2-5; v_gene: TRBV29-1; CDR3aa: CSSRTGGQETQYF; CDR3nt: TGCAGCTCAAGAACGGGGGGACAAGAGACCCAGTACTTC
abundance: .; d_gene: .; len: 14; j_gene: TRBJ1-2; v_gene: TRBV4-1; CDR3aa: CASSPAGASYGYTF; CDR3nt: TGCGCCAGCAGCCCGGCCGGCGCAAGCTATGGCTACACCTTC
abundance: few; d_gene: TRBD2; len: 17; j_gene: TRBJ2-1; v_gene: TRBV27; CDR3aa: CASSLSSVSGGHNEQFF; CDR3nt: TGTGCCAGCAGTTTATCCTCTGTTAGCGGGGGGCACAATGAGCAGTTCTTC
abundance: many; d_gene: .; len: 12; j_gene: TRBJ2-5; v_gene: TRBV28; CDR3aa: CASSTILETQYF; CDR3nt: TGTGCCAGCAGCACGATCCTGGAGACCCAGTACTTC
abundance: few; d_gene: .; len: 14; j_gene: TRBJ2-4; v_gene: TRBV5-1; CDR3aa: CASSVTEVKNIQYF; CDR3nt: TGCGCCAGCAGCGTGACAGAAGTGAAAAACATTCAGTACTTC
abundance: .; d_gene: .; len: 9; j_gene: TRBJ2-5; v_gene: TRBV6-5; CDR3aa: CASQETQYF; CDR3nt: TGTGCCAGCCAAGAGACCCAGTACTTC
abundance: few; d_gene: .; len: 13; j_gene: TRBJ2-5; v_gene: TRBV5-1; CDR3aa: CASSFRDKETQYF; CDR3nt: TGCGCCAGCAGCTTCCGGGACAAAGAGACCCAGTACTTC
abundance: few; d_gene: TRBD1; len: 15; j_gene: TRBJ2-4; v_gene: TRBV12-3/TRBV12-4; CDR3aa: CASSPDRGSKNIQYF; CDR3nt: TGTGCCAGCAGTCCGGACAGGGGTTCCAAAAACATTCAGTACTTC
abundance: .; d_gene: .; len: 12; j_gene: TRBJ2-1; v_gene: TRBV10-3; CDR3aa: CAIAESYNEQFF; CDR3nt: TGTGCCATAGCGGAGTCGTACAATGAGCAGTTCTTC
abundance: .; d_gene: .; len: 15; j_gene: TRBJ2-1; v_gene: TRBV6-2/TRBV6-3; CDR3aa: CASRVPDSPGNEQFF; CDR3nt: TGTGCCAGCAGAGTCCCAGACAGCCCTGGGAATGAGCAGTTCTTC
abundance: many; d_gene: .; len: 15; j_gene: TRBJ2-3; v_gene: TRBV7-3; CDR3aa: CASSSVPGGADTQYF; CDR3nt: TGTGCCAGCAGCTCCGTTCCGGGGGGCGCAGATACGCAGTATTTT
abundance: .; d_gene: TRBD1; len: 13; j_gene: TRBJ1-2; v_gene: TRBV6-2/TRBV6-3; CDR3aa: CASRTGTNYGYTF; CDR3nt: TGTGCCAGCAGGACAGGGACCAACTATGGCTACACCTTC
abundance: .; d_gene: TRBD2; len: 14; j_gene: TRBJ2-3; v_gene: TRBV6-1; CDR3aa: CASRLGLDPDTQYF; CDR3nt: TGTGCCAGCAGACTCGGACTAGACCCAGATACGCAGTATTTT
abundance: .; d_gene: .; len: 14; j_gene: TRBJ1-6; v_gene: TRBV25-1; CDR3aa: CASSDWPLDSPLHF; CDR3nt: TGTGCCAGCAGTGACTGGCCCCTAGATTCACCCCTCCACTTT
abundance: .; d_gene: TRBD1; len: 14; j_gene: TRBJ2-2; v_gene: TRBV7-2; CDR3aa: CASSLSRGPGELFF; CDR3nt: TGTGCCAGCAGCTTAAGTAGGGGGCCCGGGGAGCTGTTTTTT
abundance: once; d_gene: .; len: 14; j_gene: TRBJ1-2; v_gene: TRBV13; CDR3aa: CASSLRAAAYGYTF; CDR3nt: TGTGCCAGCAGCTTAAGGGCGGCTGCCTATGGCTACACCTTC
abundance: .; d_gene: .; len: 13; j_gene: TRBJ1-1; v_gene: TRBV9; CDR3aa: CASSGVYSTEAFF; CDR3nt: TGTGCCAGCAGCGGCGTTTACAGCACTGAAGCTTTCTTT
abundance: .; d_gene: .; len: 14; j_gene: TRBJ1-2; v_gene: TRBV6-6; CDR3aa: CASSYRDTDYGYTF; CDR3nt: TGTGCCAGCAGTTACCGCGACACCGACTATGGCTACACCTTC